This T cell receptor beta chain was sequenced for a study of blood T cells in healthy people across ages. Findings and caveats of the study: Age showed a roughly linear inverse relationship with TCR beta diversity per million T cells. Since the PBMCs were unsorted, naive and antigen-experienced cells could not be conclusively compared.

A few counts support this clonotype. The target antigen is unknown. This CDR3 contains 19 residues. From germline, CDR1 is SQVTM and CDR2 ANQGSEA. Unmatched junction bases numbered 17, after V lost 0 bases and J lost 4 bases. Combining a sample-barcoded 5' primer with a J-beta primer mix, a second PCR ran for about 6 to 11 cycles. Each cDNA molecule, via a template-switch adaptor with 12 random nucleotides, was tagged. MiXCR, applied by TCRdb to the 5' RACE reads, yields one record per CDR3 protein. This sample has around 1.5 million distinct CDR3 sequences, with around 39% found just once. Samples each yielded at least 5.5 micrograms of total RNA.

The sequenced sample consisted of blood. The sequence derives from a woman between 18 and 30 years old in good health. The V call is TRBV29-1, the J call TRBJ2-5; 10 bases agree with TRBD2. Here the CDR3 DNA reads TGCAGCGTTGAAGATCGGTCAGGGACTAGCGTTATCAAAGGAGAGACCCAGTACTTC. Encoded protein: CSVEDRSGTSVIKGETQYF.